The sequence of this T cell receptor (beta chain) was determined in a study of shared clonotypes between healthy human individuals. For the study at large: Plates per donor: three CD4 naive, three CD4 memory, two CD8 naive, one CD8 memory. General study results and limits: Owing to a small donor count, the genetic and exposure-history diversity represented was limited. Across a handful of donors, naive CD4 shared 5% to 6.5%, naive CD8 under 4%, memory CD4 more than 2%, memory CD8 0.4% to 0.5%. Researchers found naive subsets generally carried larger estimated richness than memory subsets.

As regards this clone: As yet, its antigen is unknown.

Cells designated naive CD8 were CD45RO-negative and were positively selected for CCR7, with terminally differentiated effector memory CD45RA+ cells excluded. The table came from immunoSEQ multiplex PCR; TCRdb's copy has only in-frame clones and leaves some out. The sample shows approximately 1.9 million clones, just over 90% of them seen only once. The germline gives CDR1 SGDLS, CDR2 YYNGEE. This CDR3 region has 12 residues. Trimming removed 4 bases from V and 10 bases from J, with 14 bases in between. Sequencing was done on a sample of naive CD8+ T cells from PBMCs. The chain links TRBV9 to TRBJ2-5; possibly TRBD1 for D (6 bases). This clonotype was obtained from a man aged 18 to 30 in good health. Some clones in this sample may be carry-over from other donors' samples. The DNA for the CDR3 is TGTGCCAGCAGCTCCACAGGGTCGGACCAGTACTTC. This codes for CASSSTGSDQYF.